This T cell receptor beta chain was retrieved from a study of blood T cell repertoires in COVID-19 (TCRdb year 2020). About the full investigation: Samples covering the acute and convalescent phases of COVID-19 were provided by collaborators in the United States, Italy and Spain. The prospective study material was composed of cDNA or gDNA derived from T cells, B-cell-depleted T cells, or PBMCs. The repertoires were released in a freely available public database intended as a resource for research on the immune response to SARS-CoV-2. The samples were drawn from the first 160 participants of the ongoing ImmuneRACE study and from over a thousand subjects provided by 6 global collaborators. Deeply sampled blood TCRbeta repertoires from subjects exposed to, actively infected with, or recovered from COVID-19 were included in the dataset. The sample metadata nearly always contained a de-identified subject ID, COVID-19 status, age in years and sex. Where available, HLA class I and class II types were taken from metadata supplied by the sample provider and were not determined by assay-based typing. The full study reports these points: The amount of clinical and demographic metadata varied by source and participant and was provided uncurated.

TCRbeta CDR3 regions were amplified from genomic DNA using the immunoSEQ Assay, a bias-controlled multiplex PCR. In the authors' own workflow: Nucleated cell counts per sample were estimated from amplification of reference gene primers within the assay. Sequence reads were collapsed and filtered to measure the absolute abundance of every unique TCRbeta CDR3 rearrangement. For each sample, productive Simpson clonality was calculated as the square root of Simpson's diversity index over productive rearrangements. This immuneACCESS table, as held by TCRdb, lists in-frame sequences with V and J called but not all clones. Of the missing ones, under half trace to an unresolved V gene in checked studies; the others have no known cause. That table gives V, J and clone size, and the DNA gave D and trimming. Counted in this sample were approximately 260,000 clones; nearly 90% of them appeared once. The top ten constitute under 2.5% of the sample.

As for this clone: There is no known antigen for this receptor. Base qualities are not at hand, and no much larger clone is one base apart.

In Seattle, one collaborating source enrolled patients while the infection was active and tracked those patients longitudinally over the course of disease. Each collaborating institution followed its own protocols to collect whole blood in K2EDTA tubes. For TCRbeta analysis, collaborator samples were shipped as frozen whole blood, as isolated PBMCs, or as DNA extracted from either sample type. According to the germline V gene, CDR1 reads SGHTA and CDR2 reads FQGTGA. From the cysteine through the phenylalanine, the CDR3 covers 15 amino acids. Solely the CDR3 DNA is kept, with 45 bases framed from the first base. Trimming at the junction amounts to 5 bases on V and 0 bases on J, and the germline ends lie 13 bases apart.

Sequenced input: peripheral blood. The sequence links TRBV7-3 to TRBJ1-2; a tentative D match to TRBD1 spans 6 bases. This receptor was identified in a woman in her fifties or sixties with COVID-19, enrolled during active disease. The sequenced DNA: TGTGCCAGCAGCCCCCGAGGGGGAACTAACTATGGCTACACCTTC. Its product reads: CASSPRGGTNYGYTF.